Shown below are 21 T cell receptor beta chains from a single sample sequenced in a study of blood T cell repertoires in COVID-19. TCRdb's copy holds only in-frame clones and misses some; the assay was immunoSEQ multiplex PCR. The data hold approximately 130,000 clones, with around 77% observed a single time. Sequencing input: peripheral blood. These receptors were obtained from a human donor in a cohort sampled during active COVID-19.

In this sample, this clone turned up once. This chain joins TRBV28 and TRBJ2-7; no clear D gene. Trimming stripped 1 base from V and 0 bases from J, with 16 bases between. Germline V gives CDR1 MDHEN, CDR2 SYDVKM. The CDR3 contains 17 residues. The CDR3 spells CASSLFEFRVSSYEQYF. The CDR3 bases are TGTGCCAGCAGTTTATTCGAGTTTCGAGTGAGCTCCTACGAGCAGTACTTC.

In the case of this clone: Distinct nucleotide sequences in the sample also encode this CDR3. V is TRBV5-1 and J is TRBJ1-6; the D is unclear. Trimming removed 4 bases from V and 8 bases from J, with 10 bases in between. Germline CDR1 reads SGHRS; CDR2 reads YFSETQ. The CDR3 sequence is 13 residues long. Here the CDR3 reads CASSLGRDSPLHF. The DNA of the CDR3 is TGCGCCAGCAGCCTGGGCCGGGATTCACCCCTCCACTTT.

The rearrangement joins TRBV19 to TRBJ2-7; TRBD1 agrees at 7 bases. This CDR3 is built from 14 residues. Trimming took 3 bases from V and 3 from J; bases not matched to a gene: 5. Germline V gene sequence: CDR1 LNHDA, CDR2 SQIVND (reference sequence). The CDR3 sequence is CASSMGDSFYEQYF. CDR3 nucleotide sequence: TGTGCCAGTAGTATGGGGGACAGCTTCTACGAGCAGTACTTC.

The rearrangement joins TRBV10-3 to TRBJ1-2; no clear D. The V gene lost 7 bases and the J gene lost 6 bases, with 15 bases spanning the gap. The CDR3 has 13 residues. CDR1 and CDR2 from the germline V gene are ENHRY and SYGVKD. The CDR3 region is CAITPRLEHGYTF. CDR3 sequence (DNA): TGTGCCATCACTCCTAGGTTAGAGCATGGCTACACCTTC.

This clone was found a few times. V gene TRBV20-1 combines with J gene TRBJ1-3; 8 bases fit TRBD1. CDR1 and CDR2 from the germline V gene are DFQATT and SNEGSKA (reference sequence). This CDR3 contains 17 residues. V trimming: 3 bases; J trimming: 0 bases; junction bases outside the gene matches: 10. The CDR3 nucleotides are TGCAGTGCTAGTTCCCCGACAGGGGACCACTCTGGAAACACCATATATTTT. It encodes CSASSPTGDHSGNTIYF.

The V gene is TRBV28, the J gene TRBJ2-1; 8 bases fit TRBD2. This CDR3 contains 16 residues. Germline trimming cut 1 base from V and 9 bases from J; bases unmatched to any gene: 11. CDR1 is MDHEN and CDR2 is SYDVKM in the germline V gene. Here the CDR3 DNA reads TGTGCCAGCAGTTTATCGCTAGCGGGTGTCTCCCGTGAGCAGTTCTTC. Residues: CASSLSLAGVSREQFF. The full variable domain, in which reference TRBV28 and TRBJ2-1 provide the parts outside the CDR3, is DVKVTQSSRYLVKRTGEKVFLECVQDMDHENMFWYRQDPGLGLRLIYFSYDVKMKEKGDIPEGYSVSREKKERFSLILESASTNQTSMYLCASSLSLAGVSREQFFGPGTRLTVL.

This clone was detected a few times. The chain links TRBV3-1 (or the pseudogene TRBV3-2) to TRBJ1-3; D may be TRBD1 (6 bases). This CDR3 is built from 19 residues. The V and J ends lost 0 bases and 0 bases respectively, with 18 bases between them. Per germline, CDR1 LGHDT and CDR2 YNNKEL (reference sequence). The CDR3 DNA is TGTGCCAGCAGCCAAGATGGAATTGGAATAGGGGGCTCTGGAAACACCATATATTTT. It is translated as CASSQDGIGIGGSGNTIYF.

The rearrangement links TRBV18 to TRBJ1-2; TRBD1 agrees at 11 bases. The CDR3 is 15 amino acids. The trim removed 6 bases at V and 5 bases at J, leaving 8 bases unmatched. Germline CDR1 reads KGHSH; CDR2 reads LQKENI. CDR3 sequence: CASSRGQGAQYGYTF. The CDR3 region has the DNA TGTGCCAGCTCCCGCGGACAGGGGGCGCAGTATGGCTACACCTTC.

The chain recombines TRBV2 with TRBJ1-5, with 8 positions matching TRBD1. V shed 4 bases and J 7 bases; nucleotides not matched to a gene: 9. The CDR3 loop spans 15 amino acids. Germline assignment: CDR1 SNHLY and CDR2 FYNNEI. CDR3 in DNA: TGTGCCAGCAGTGTTAACAGGGGGGGTGGCCAGCCCCAGCATTTT. It specifies CASSVNRGGGQPQHF.

The chain uses TRBV7-8 and TRBJ2-7; 8 positions match TRBD1. V shed 5 bases and J 3 bases; nucleotides not matched to a gene: 3. Per germline, CDR1 SGHVS and CDR2 FQNEAQ. This CDR3 is 13 amino acids long. The CDR3 DNA is TGTGCCAGCAGCCCGGACAGGGTCTACGAGCAGTACTTC. This sequence encodes CASSPDRVYEQYF.

The chain joins TRBV5-4 to TRBJ2-3; 7 bases align to TRBD1. The CDR3 contains 14 residues. V was pared by 4 bases and J by 3 bases, with 5 bases of the junction left unmatched. Per the germline V gene, CDR1 is SGHNT and CDR2 is YYREEE (reference sequence). Here the CDR3 reads CASSLGTVTDTQYF. The CDR3 DNA reads TGTGCCAGCAGCCTGGGGACAGTTACAGATACGCAGTATTTT.

The gene calls are TRBV6-5 and TRBJ1-1; 10 bases fit TRBD1. Unmatched junction bases numbered 2, after V lost 8 bases and J lost 5 bases. Looked up from germline, CDR1 is MNHEY and CDR2 is SVGAGI. The CDR3 is 12 amino acids. The CDR3: CASGQGGTEAFF. The CDR3 DNA follows: TGTGCCAGCGGACAGGGGGGTACTGAAGCTTTCTTT.

As for this clone: Other nucleotide sequences from this sample produce the same CDR3. This chain connects TRBV4-1 to TRBJ2-7; 8 bases fit TRBD2. V gave up 0 bases and J gave up 3 bases; unmatched junction bases: 4. The CDR3 runs to 15 residues. Germline lookup yields CDR1 MGHRA and CDR2 YSYEKL. The CDR3 reads CASSQDPRGGYEQYF. CDR3 nucleotide sequence: TGCGCCAGCAGCCAAGATCCTCGGGGGGGCTACGAGCAGTACTTC.

This clone was observed a handful of times. The chain recombines TRBV4-1 with TRBJ1-1; D is perhaps TRBD1 (6 bases). Trimming left V 3 bases short and J 4 bases short, with 9 bases between. Looked up from germline, CDR1 is MGHRA and CDR2 is YSYEKL. This CDR3 region has 13 residues. CDR3 sequence (DNA): TGCGCCAGCAGCCAGGACAGAGGCACTGAAGCTTTCTTT. Its protein is CASSQDRGTEAFF.

The V and J genes are TRBV19 and TRBJ2-2; D perhaps matches TRBD1 (6 bases). The V end was cut by 7 bases, the J end by 8 bases, with 14 bases between. The CDR3 is made up of 13 amino acids. Germline V gives CDR1 LNHDA, CDR2 SQIVND (reference sequence). The CDR3 region has the DNA TGTGCCAGTATTCAGGGGAACGCGGGGGAGCTGTTTTTT. This translates into CASIQGNAGELFF.

This chain uses TRBV14 with TRBJ1-1, with a tentative D call TRBD1 (5 bases). Germline loops: CDR1 SGHDN, CDR2 FVKESK. Trimming stripped 5 bases from V and 0 bases from J, with 7 bases between. CDR3 length: 13 residues. In DNA, the CDR3 is TGTGCCAGCAGCTCCAGGGTGAACACTGAAGCTTTCTTT. Its protein is CASSSRVNTEAFF. Using reference TRBV14 and TRBJ1-1 for the parts outside the CDR3, the full variable domain is EAGVTQFPSHSVIEKGQTVTLRCDPISGHDNLYWYRRVMGKEIKFLLHFVKESKQDESGMPNNRFLAERTGGTYSTLKVQPAELEDSGVYFCASSSRVNTEAFFGQGTRLTVV.

The rearrangement uses TRBV7-9 and TRBJ2-1; TRBD2 matches at 10 bases. Germline V gene lookup returns CDR1 SEHNR and CDR2 FQNEAQ (reference sequence). CDR3 length: 18 residues. The junction had 10 bases not matched to a gene; V was cut back by 1 base and J by 4 bases. Here the CDR3 reads CASSLVLLLAGIYNEQFF. CDR3 in DNA: TGTGCCAGCAGCTTAGTTCTTTTACTAGCGGGGATTTACAATGAGCAGTTCTTC.

V usage is TRBV5-4 and J usage is TRBJ1-5, with D possibly TRBD1 on 6 matching bases. From germline, CDR1 is SGHNT and CDR2 YYREEE (reference sequence). The CDR3 contains 17 residues. V lost 4 bases and J 0 bases, leaving 17 bases between the germline ends. Written as DNA, the CDR3 is TGTGCCAGCAGCCTGGGACACCATCAAAATAGCAATCAGCCCCAGCATTTT. Protein: CASSLGHHQNSNQPQHF.

The J gene is TRBJ2-7, the V gene TRBV6-8; D remains ambiguous. Germline V gene sequence: CDR1 MNHGY, CDR2 SAAAGT. This CDR3 has 13 amino acids. V dropped 2 bases and J dropped 3 bases, with 8 bases sitting between them. The CDR3 sequence is CASSYVRNYEQYF. Here the CDR3 DNA reads TGTGCCAGCAGTTACGTCAGAAACTACGAGCAGTACTTC.

V gene TRBV4-1 combines with J gene TRBJ2-7; maybe TRBD2 (6 bases). The germline V gene encodes CDR1 MGHRA and CDR2 YSYEKL. The CDR3 consists of 14 residues. V lost 3 bases to trimming and J lost 3 bases, with 12 bases between them. The CDR3 loop reads CASSHPGTYYEQYF. DNA for the CDR3: TGCGCCAGCAGCCACCCCGGGACTTACTACGAGCAGTACTTC.

This clone was detected a few times. This chain joins TRBV29-1 and TRBJ2-7; D might be TRBD2 (6 bases). Germline V gene data show CDR1 as SQVTM and CDR2 as ANQGSEA. CDR3 size: 12 residues. Deletions cut 4 bases from V and 7 bases from J, with 14 bases between. The DNA of the CDR3 is TGCAGCGTTGTAGGGCAGGCGGGAGAGCAGTACTTC. This sequence encodes CSVVGQAGEQYF.